These T cell receptor beta chains were read from a single sample in a study of blood T cell repertoires in COVID-19. Libraries were prepared by immunoSEQ multiplex PCR; TCRdb keeps only in-frame clonotypes and omits some of them. Of roughly 84,000 clones in the sample, about 80% were seen once. Source material: peripheral blood. The receptors originated from a woman aged 40 to 50 with active or convalescent COVID-19. Both conserved end residues are part of each CDR3. D genes are given only for firm matches. The size of a clone is reported for some rows only, either as once, few or many, or as a class for expanded clones.

d_call | cdr3_length | j_call | clone_size | v_call | cdr3_nt | cdr3_aa
TRBD1 | 19 | TRBJ2-1 | . | TRBV4-1 | TGCGCCAGCAGCCAAGGAGGGCGTGTAGGGGACAGAAACTACAATGAGCAGTTCTTC | CASSQGGRVGDRNYNEQFF
. | 17 | TRBJ1-5 | . | TRBV21-1 | TGTGCCAGCTCCAAAGTGGGCGGGACAGGGGGCGATCAGCCCCAGCATTTT | CASSKVGGTGGDQPQHF
. | 16 | TRBJ2-3 | . | TRBV9 | TGTGCCAGCAGCGTAGATACTCTATCATCCTCAGGCACGCAGTATTTT | CASSVDTLSSSGTQYF
. | 17 | TRBJ1-3 | . | TRBV4-3 | TGCGCCAGCAGCCAAGATAGTACAGGCTCCTCTGGAAACACCATATATTTT | CASSQDSTGSSGNTIYF
. | 17 | TRBJ1-6 | . | TRBV5-1 | TGCGCCAGCAGCTTGGCCGAAGGGGGATTGGCAAATTCACCCCTCCACTTT | CASSLAEGGLANSPLHF
TRBD1 | 15 | TRBJ2-7 | . | TRBV27 | TGTGCCAGCAAAAACCGGGACAGGGATACCTACGAGCAGTACTTC | CASKNRDRDTYEQYF
TRBD1 | 13 | TRBJ1-2 | . | TRBV12-3/TRBV12-4 | TGTGCCAGCAGTCTGGACAGGGTGTATGGCTACACCTTC | CASSLDRVYGYTF
TRBD2 | 17 | TRBJ2-7 | . | TRBV7-9 | TGTGCCAGCAGCGTAGGAATGGGACTAGCGGGAGTGAACGAGCAGTACTTC | CASSVGMGLAGVNEQYF
. | 14 | TRBJ2-1 | . | TRBV10-3 | TGTGCCATCAGTGGGGGGGGGCTTAGCGTTGAGCAGTTCTTC | CAISGGGLSVEQFF
TRBD1 | 15 | TRBJ2-7 | . | TRBV6-5 | TGTGCCAGCAGTCGCGGACAGGGGCTGCCTTACGAGCAGTACTTC | CASSRGQGLPYEQYF
. | 15 | TRBJ2-5 | . | TRBV18 | TGTGCCAGCTCACCACGGGCAGGGCTCCAAGAGACCCAGTACTTC | CASSPRAGLQETQYF
. | 13 | TRBJ1-3 | . | TRBV18 | TGTGCCAGCTCACCAAGCCTCCGGAACACCATATATTTT | CASSPSLRNTIYF
. | 13 | TRBJ1-5 | . | TRBV7-2 | TGTGCCAGCAGTACTACGGTCCTCCAGCCCCAGCATTTT | CASSTTVLQPQHF
. | 12 | TRBJ2-3 | once | TRBV27 | TGTGCCAGCAGAGCCATGTCAGATACGCAGTATTTT | CASRAMSDTQYF
. | 15 | TRBJ1-5 | . | TRBV10-3 | TGTGCCATCAGTGACCGGGGTAATAGCAATCAGCCCCAGCATTTT | CAISDRGNSNQPQHF
TRBD2 | 15 | TRBJ2-5 | . | TRBV5-1 | TGCGCCAGCAGCTTGGGATCCGGGGGGGAAGAGACCCAGTACTTC | CASSLGSGGEETQYF
. | 14 | TRBJ2-1 | . | TRBV27 | TGTGCCAGCACCGGGAAGACCCATGCCCATGAGCAGTTCTTC | CASTGKTHAHEQFF
. | 16 | TRBJ2-7 | . | TRBV10-2 | TGCGCCAGCAGTGAGCTTTTACTCGTCACCACCTACGAGCAGTACTTC | CASSELLLVTTYEQYF
. | 16 | TRBJ1-6 | . | TRBV7-2 | TGTGCCAGCAGCTTAGGACCGGGGTCCCTAGGTTCACCCCTCCACTTT | CASSLGPGSLGSPLHF
TRBD1 | 15 | TRBJ1-4 | . | TRBV7-2 | TGTGCCAGCAGCTTGGGACAGGGAGGCTATGAAAAACTGTTTTTT | CASSLGQGGYEKLFF
. | 15 | TRBJ1-5 | . | TRBV28 | TGTGCCAGCAAGGTTCCGGGATATGGCAATCAGCCCCAGCATTTT | CASKVPGYGNQPQHF
. | 15 | TRBJ2-1 | . | TRBV5-1 | TGCGCCAGCAGCATCCAGGGGCTATCATACAATGAGCAGTTCTTC | CASSIQGLSYNEQFF
TRBD2 | 16 | TRBJ2-1 | . | TRBV7-9 | TGTGCCAGCTACAACCCCACTAGCGGGATCTACAATGAGCAGTTCTTC | CASYNPTSGIYNEQFF
. | 15 | TRBJ2-7 | . | TRBV5-6 | TGTGCCAGCAGCTTGGTAAAACGGGACAACTACGAGCAGTACTTC | CASSLVKRDNYEQYF
. | 14 | TRBJ2-1 | . | TRBV19 | TGTGCCAGTGGCGGGTCTGCAGGGGCCAATGAGCAGTTCTTC | CASGGSAGANEQFF
. | 16 | TRBJ2-4 | . | TRBV28 | TGTGCCAGCAGTTTTAACCCAGGGGTAGTCAAAAACATTCAGTACTTC | CASSFNPGVVKNIQYF
TRBD1 | 13 | TRBJ2-7 | many | TRBV6-5 | TGTGCCAGCGGGACAGCTTCCTCCTACGAGCAGTACTTC | CASGTASSYEQYF
. | 16 | TRBJ2-2 | . | TRBV19 | TGTGCCAGTAGTATCAACATCAGGGTCGGGACCGGGGAGCTGTTTTTT | CASSINIRVGTGELFF
TRBD1 | 15 | TRBJ1-1 | . | TRBV6-5 | TGTGCCAGCAGCCGCGCCGTGACAGGGGTAACTGAAGCTTTCTTT | CASSRAVTGVTEAFF
TRBD1 | 12 | TRBJ1-6 | . | TRBV25-1 | TGTGCCAGCAACGGACAGGGGACACCCCTCCACTTT | CASNGQGTPLHF
. | 13 | TRBJ2-5 | . | TRBV7-2 | TGTGCCAGCAGCTTACTCGGGACTGGGACCCAGTACTTC | CASSLLGTGTQYF
. | 14 | TRBJ2-7 | . | TRBV6-4 | TGTGCCAGCAGTGACTCCCGGGGGTACTACGAGCAGTACTTC | CASSDSRGYYEQYF
TRBD1 | 15 | TRBJ2-2 | . | TRBV28 | TGTGCCAGCAGCATGCCGGGCTCAGGGGGCGGGGAGCTGTTTTTT | CASSMPGSGGGELFF
TRBD2 | 15 | TRBJ2-2 | . | TRBV7-9 | TGTGCCAGCAGCTTAGCTAGCGGGAGTACCGGGGAGCTGTTTTTT | CASSLASGSTGELFF
TRBD2 | 15 | TRBJ2-3 | . | TRBV7-2 | TGTGCCAGCAGCCTACTAGCGGATAGCACAGATACGCAGTATTTT | CASSLLADSTDTQYF
. | 14 | TRBJ1-2 | once | TRBV5-4 | TGTGCCAGCAGCTCACGGACAGCCTGGGGTGGCTACACCTTC | CASSSRTAWGGYTF
TRBD1 | 15 | TRBJ2-2 | few | TRBV6-5 | TGTGCCAGCAAACACGGGACAGGGTACACCGGGGAGCTGTTTTTT | CASKHGTGYTGELFF
TRBD1 | 18 | TRBJ1-2 | . | TRBV28 | TGTGCCAGCAGTCAGACGGAGGTGGGCAGGGGGTTTAGCTATGGCTACACCTTC | CASSQTEVGRGFSYGYTF
TRBD2 | 19 | TRBJ2-7 | . | TRBV7-8 | TGTGCCAGCAGCTTAGCCCTTTTAGCGGGAGAGGGGAGTGCCTACGAGCAGTACTTC | CASSLALLAGEGSAYEQYF
. | 18 | TRBJ2-1 | few | TRBV18 | TGTGCCAGCTCTCATGCCCGGGCTGGAGGCGGGGAGAACAATGAGCAGTTCTTC | CASSHARAGGGENNEQFF
. | 14 | TRBJ2-5 | . | TRBV28 | TGTGCCAGCAGTCCGTGGACACTCGAAGAGACCCAGTACTTC | CASSPWTLEETQYF
TRBD2 | 14 | TRBJ2-5 | . | TRBV4-2 | TGTGCCAGCAAAGTAGCGGGGGGGCCAGAGACCCAGTACTTC | CASKVAGGPETQYF
. | 12 | TRBJ2-2 | . | TRBV30 | TGTGCCTGGAGTATCTTAAGGGAGAAGCTGTTTTTT | CAWSILREKLFF
. | 16 | TRBJ2-3 | . | TRBV11-2 | TGTGCCAGCAGCTTAGCGGTTAGCGGCCGCACAGATACGCAGTATTTT | CASSLAVSGRTDTQYF
TRBD2 | 15 | TRBJ2-1 | . | TRBV5-4 | TGTGCCAGCAGCAGCGGGGGTTTCTCCTACAATGAGCAGTTCTTC | CASSSGGFSYNEQFF
TRBD2 | 15 | TRBJ2-1 | . | TRBV19 | TGTGCCAGTAGTAGAATAGCGGGCTCCTACAATGAGCAGTTCTTC | CASSRIAGSYNEQFF
. | 15 | TRBJ2-3 | . | TRBV19 | TGTGCCAGTAGTCCTCACACAGCTAGCACAGATACGCAGTATTTT | CASSPHTASTDTQYF